This T cell receptor (beta chain) was recorded in a study of T cell responses to AZD1222 COVID-19 vaccine. The overall study: Second-dose intervals near 4 or 12 weeks were combined.

Trimming took 1 base from V and 8 from J, leaving 19 bases between them. The CDR3 length is 16 residues. The germline V gene has CDR1 SGHKS and CDR2 YYEKEE (reference sequence). Assay used: immunoSEQ multiplex PCR; TCRdb lists only in-frame clones, some missing. The repertoire has approximately 260,000 clones, 93% of them found once; the top ten carry about 0.5%. This TCR was sampled from an adult in good health. The rearrangement links TRBV5-5 to TRBJ2-1; a weak D match, TRBD2 (5 bases). Sequenced material: peripheral blood, taken on day 0 of AZD1222 vaccination. CDR3 bases: TGTGCCAGCAGCTTGAGGGCACTAGAATTTTCCCATGAGCAGTTCTTC. Its translation is CASSLRALEFSHEQFF.